The entry below gives a single T cell receptor (beta chain) sequence along with its context. This table comes from immunoSEQ multiplex PCR, and its TCRdb copy is limited to in-frame clones, with some not included. There are roughly 33,000 clones in the sample; around 85% occur only once, and about 14% lies in the top ten. This specimen belongs to a study of blood T cell repertoires in COVID-19. The V segment lost 5 bases and the J segment 10 bases; nucleotides outside the gene matches: 16. CDR3 length equals 16 residues. CDR1 and CDR2 (germline): SGHNT, YENEEA. This sequence was found in a human donor with acute or convalescent COVID-19. The donor label of this sample is uncertain. The sequencing sample was made of peripheral blood. The rearrangement uses TRBV11-3 and TRBJ2-1; 8 nucleotides align to TRBD2. The CDR3 nucleotides read TGTGCCAGCAGCGTAAAAGGGACTAGTTTCACCAAGGAGCAGTTCTTC. It is translated as CASSVKGTSFTKEQFF.